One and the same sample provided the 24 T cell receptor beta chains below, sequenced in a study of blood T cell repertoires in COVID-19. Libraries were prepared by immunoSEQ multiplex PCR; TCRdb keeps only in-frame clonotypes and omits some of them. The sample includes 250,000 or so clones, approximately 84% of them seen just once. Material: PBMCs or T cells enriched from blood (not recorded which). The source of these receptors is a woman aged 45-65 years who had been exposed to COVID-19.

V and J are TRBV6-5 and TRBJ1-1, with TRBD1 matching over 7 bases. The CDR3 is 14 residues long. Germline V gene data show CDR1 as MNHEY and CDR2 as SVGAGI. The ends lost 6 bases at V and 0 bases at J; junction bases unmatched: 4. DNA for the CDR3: TGTGCCAGCAGCCACAGGGGCCTGAACACTGAAGCTTTCTTT. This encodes CASSHRGLNTEAFF.

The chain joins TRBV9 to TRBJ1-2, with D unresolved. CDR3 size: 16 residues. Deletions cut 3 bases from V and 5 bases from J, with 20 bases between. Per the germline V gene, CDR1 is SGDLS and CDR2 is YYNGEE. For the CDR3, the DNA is TGTGCCAGCAGCGCCGCGGCCGGCGTACTTAAGTATGGCTACACCTTC. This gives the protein CASSAAAGVLKYGYTF. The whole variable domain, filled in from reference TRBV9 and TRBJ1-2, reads DSGVTQTPKHLITATGQRVTLRCSPRSGDLSVYWYQQSLDQGLQFLIQYYNGEERAKGNILERFSAQQFPDLHSELNLSSLELGDSALYFCASSAAAGVLKYGYTFGSGTRLTVV.

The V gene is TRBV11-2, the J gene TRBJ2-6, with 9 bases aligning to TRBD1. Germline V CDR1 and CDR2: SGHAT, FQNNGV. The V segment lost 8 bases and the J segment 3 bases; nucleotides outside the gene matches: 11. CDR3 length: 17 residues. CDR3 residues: CASQRRGQGCGANVLTF. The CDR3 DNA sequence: TGTGCCAGCCAGCGCCGGGGACAGGGTTGTGGGGCCAACGTCCTGACTTTC.

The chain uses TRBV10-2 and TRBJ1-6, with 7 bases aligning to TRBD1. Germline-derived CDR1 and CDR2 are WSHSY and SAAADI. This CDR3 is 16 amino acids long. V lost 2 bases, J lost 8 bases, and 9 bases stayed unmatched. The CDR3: CASSEVEGAYHSPLHF. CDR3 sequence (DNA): TGCGCCAGCAGTGAGGTGGAGGGGGCGTACCATTCACCCCTCCACTTT.

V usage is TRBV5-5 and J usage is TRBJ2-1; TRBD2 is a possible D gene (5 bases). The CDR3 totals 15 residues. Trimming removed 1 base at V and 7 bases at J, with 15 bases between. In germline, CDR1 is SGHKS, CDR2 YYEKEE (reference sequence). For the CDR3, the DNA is TGTGCCAGCAGCTTGTACGAGGGCGGCGGGAATGAGCAGTTCTTC. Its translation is CASSLYEGGGNEQFF.

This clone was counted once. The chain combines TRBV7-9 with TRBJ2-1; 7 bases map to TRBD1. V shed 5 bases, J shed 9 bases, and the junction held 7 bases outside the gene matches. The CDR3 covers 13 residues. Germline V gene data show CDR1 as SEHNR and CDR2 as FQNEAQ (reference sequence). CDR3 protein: CASSHESGGEQFF. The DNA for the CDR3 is TGTGCCAGCAGCCATGAATCAGGGGGTGAGCAGTTCTTC.

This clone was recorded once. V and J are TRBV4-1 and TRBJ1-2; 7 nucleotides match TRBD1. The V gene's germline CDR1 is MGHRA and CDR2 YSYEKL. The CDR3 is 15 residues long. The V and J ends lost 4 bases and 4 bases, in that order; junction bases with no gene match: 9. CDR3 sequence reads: CASSPQGGDPYGYTF. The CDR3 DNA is TGCGCCAGCAGCCCGCAGGGGGGCGACCCCTATGGCTACACCTTC.

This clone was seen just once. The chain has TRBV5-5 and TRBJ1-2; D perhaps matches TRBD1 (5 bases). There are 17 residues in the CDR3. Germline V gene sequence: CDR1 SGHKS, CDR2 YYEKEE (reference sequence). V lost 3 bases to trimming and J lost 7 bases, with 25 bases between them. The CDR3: CASSWSAGGRRSGGYTF. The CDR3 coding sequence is TGTGCCAGCAGCTGGTCCGCCGGGGGTCGACGGTCGGGTGGCTACACCTTC. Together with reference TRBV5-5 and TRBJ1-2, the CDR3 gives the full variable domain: DAGVTQSPTHLIKTRGQQVTLRCSPISGHKSVSWYQQVLGQGPQFIFQYYEKEERGRGNFPDRFSARQFPNYSSELNVNALLLGDSALYLCASSWSAGGRRSGGYTFGSGTRLTVV.

The CDR3 here is CASSSGGGGTQYF. Here the CDR3 DNA reads TGTGCCAGCAGCTCAGGTGGCGGGGGCACCCAGTACTTC. The chain joins TRBV7-2 to TRBJ2-5, with D possibly matching TRBD2 (7 bases). This CDR3 is built from 13 residues. Looked up from germline, CDR1 is SGHTA and CDR2 is FQGNSA. Between the trimmed V and J ends, which lost 4 bases and 8 bases, there was a span of 14 bases.

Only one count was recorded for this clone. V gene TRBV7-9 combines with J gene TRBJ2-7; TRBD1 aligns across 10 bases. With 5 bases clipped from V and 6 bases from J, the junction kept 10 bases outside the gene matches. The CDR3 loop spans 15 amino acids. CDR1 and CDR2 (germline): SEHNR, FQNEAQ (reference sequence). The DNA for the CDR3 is TGTGCCAGCAGCCCAGAGGGGGACAGGGGTGCCGAGCAGTACTTC. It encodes CASSPEGDRGAEQYF.

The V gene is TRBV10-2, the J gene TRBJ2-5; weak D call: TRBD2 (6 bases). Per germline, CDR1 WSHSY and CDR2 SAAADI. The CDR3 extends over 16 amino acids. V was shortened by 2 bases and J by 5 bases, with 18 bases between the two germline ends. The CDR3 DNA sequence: TGCGCCAGCAGTGAGGACCCCAGAGGAGGGCAGGAGACCCAGTACTTC. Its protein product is CASSEDPRGGQETQYF.

The CDR3 protein is CAWSWGLDSFGEQFF. As DNA, the CDR3 is TGTGCCTGGAGTTGGGGCCTTGACAGTTTCGGGGAGCAGTTCTTC. The rearrangement links TRBV30 to TRBJ2-1, with D maybe TRBD1 (5 bases). Trimming removed 2 bases at V and 10 bases at J, with 21 bases between. CDR1 is GTSNPN and CDR2 is SVGIG in the germline V gene (reference sequence). This CDR3 contains 15 residues.

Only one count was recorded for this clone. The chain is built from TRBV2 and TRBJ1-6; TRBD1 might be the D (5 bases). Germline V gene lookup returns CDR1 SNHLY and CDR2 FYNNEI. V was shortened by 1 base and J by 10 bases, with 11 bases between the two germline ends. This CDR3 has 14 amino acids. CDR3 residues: CASSEGAGYSPLHF. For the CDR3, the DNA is TGTGCCAGCAGTGAAGGTGCAGGGTACTCACCCCTCCACTTT.

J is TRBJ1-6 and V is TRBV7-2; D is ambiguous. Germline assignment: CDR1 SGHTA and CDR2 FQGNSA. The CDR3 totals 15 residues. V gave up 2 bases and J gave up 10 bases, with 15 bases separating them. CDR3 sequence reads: CASSLLPSGSSPLHF. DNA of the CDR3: TGTGCCAGCAGCTTACTCCCCTCGGGGAGCTCACCCCTCCACTTT.

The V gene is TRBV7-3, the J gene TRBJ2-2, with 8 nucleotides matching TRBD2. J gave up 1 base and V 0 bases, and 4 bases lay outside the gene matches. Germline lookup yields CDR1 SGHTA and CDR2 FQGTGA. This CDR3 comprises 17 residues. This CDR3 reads CASSLTGSGGNTGELFF. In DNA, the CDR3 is TGTGCCAGCAGCTTAACGGGCAGCGGGGGGAACACCGGGGAGCTGTTTTTT.

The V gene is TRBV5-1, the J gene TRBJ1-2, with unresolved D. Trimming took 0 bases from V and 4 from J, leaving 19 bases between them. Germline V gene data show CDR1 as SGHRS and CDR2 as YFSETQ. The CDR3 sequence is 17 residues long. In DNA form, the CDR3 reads TGCGCCAGCAGCTTGGGTATTACACGCGGAACCTTCTATGGCTACACCTTC. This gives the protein CASSLGITRGTFYGYTF.

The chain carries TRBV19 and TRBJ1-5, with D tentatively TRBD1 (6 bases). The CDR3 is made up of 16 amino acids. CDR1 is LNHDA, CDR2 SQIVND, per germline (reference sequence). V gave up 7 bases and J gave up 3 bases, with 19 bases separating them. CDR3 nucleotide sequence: TGTGCCAGTACCCTCGAGGGGGTGGACTTCAATCAGCCCCAGCATTTT. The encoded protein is CASTLEGVDFNQPQHF.

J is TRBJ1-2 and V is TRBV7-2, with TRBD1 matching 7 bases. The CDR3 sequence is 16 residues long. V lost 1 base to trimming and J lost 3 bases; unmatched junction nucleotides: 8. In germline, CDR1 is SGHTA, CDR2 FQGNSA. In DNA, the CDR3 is TGTGCCAGCAGCTTAGGGGGCGGGACAGCCTACTATGGCTACACCTTC. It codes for CASSLGGGTAYYGYTF.

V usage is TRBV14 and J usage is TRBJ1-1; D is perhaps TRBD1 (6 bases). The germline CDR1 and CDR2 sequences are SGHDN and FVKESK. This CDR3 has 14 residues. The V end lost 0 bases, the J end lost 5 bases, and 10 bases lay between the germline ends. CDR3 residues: CASSQELRGTEAFF. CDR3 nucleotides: TGTGCCAGCAGCCAAGAACTGAGGGGGACTGAAGCTTTCTTT.

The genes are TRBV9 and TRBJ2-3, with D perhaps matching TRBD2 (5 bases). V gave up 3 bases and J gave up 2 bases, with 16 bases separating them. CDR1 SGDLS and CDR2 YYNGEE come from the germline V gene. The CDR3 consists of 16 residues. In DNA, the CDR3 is TGTGCCAGCAGCGATGACCCTAAGCGGATCACAGATACGCAGTATTTT. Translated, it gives CASSDDPKRITDTQYF.

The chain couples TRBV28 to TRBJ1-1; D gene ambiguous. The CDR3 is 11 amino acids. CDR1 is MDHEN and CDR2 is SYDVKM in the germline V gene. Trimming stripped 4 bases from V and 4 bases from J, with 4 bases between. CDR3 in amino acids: CASSSRTEAFF. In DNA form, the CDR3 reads TGTGCCAGCAGTTCTCGCACTGAAGCTTTCTTT.

Here the CDR3 reads CALRGDSGTEAFF. The CDR3 DNA reads as TGTGCCCTCCGGGGGGATTCTGGGACTGAAGCTTTCTTT. This chain links TRBV30 with TRBJ1-1; D perhaps matches TRBD1 (5 bases). The V and J ends lost 8 bases and 5 bases respectively, with 18 bases between them. CDR1 and CDR2 (germline): GTSNPN, SVGIG (reference sequence). The CDR3 length is 13 residues.

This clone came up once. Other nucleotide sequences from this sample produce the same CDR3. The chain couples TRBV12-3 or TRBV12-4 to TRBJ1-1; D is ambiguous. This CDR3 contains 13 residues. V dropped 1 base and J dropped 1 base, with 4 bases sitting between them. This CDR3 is CASSLGQNTEAFF. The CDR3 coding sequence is TGTGCCAGCAGTTTAGGACAGAACACTGAAGCTTTCTTT.

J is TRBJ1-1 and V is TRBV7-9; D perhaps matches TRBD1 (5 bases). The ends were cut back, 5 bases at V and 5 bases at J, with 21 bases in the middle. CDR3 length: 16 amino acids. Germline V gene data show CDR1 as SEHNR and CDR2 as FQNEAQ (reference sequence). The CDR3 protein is CASSPTGGGLDTEAFF. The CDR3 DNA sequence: TGTGCCAGCAGCCCCACGGGCGGGGGGTTAGATACTGAAGCTTTCTTT. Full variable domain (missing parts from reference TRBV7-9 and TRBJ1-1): DTGVSQNPRHKITKRGQNVTFRCDPISEHNRLYWYRQTLGQGPEFLTYFQNEAQLEKSRLLSDRFSAERPKGSFSTLEIQRTEQGDSAMYLCASSPTGGGLDTEAFFGQGTRLTVV.